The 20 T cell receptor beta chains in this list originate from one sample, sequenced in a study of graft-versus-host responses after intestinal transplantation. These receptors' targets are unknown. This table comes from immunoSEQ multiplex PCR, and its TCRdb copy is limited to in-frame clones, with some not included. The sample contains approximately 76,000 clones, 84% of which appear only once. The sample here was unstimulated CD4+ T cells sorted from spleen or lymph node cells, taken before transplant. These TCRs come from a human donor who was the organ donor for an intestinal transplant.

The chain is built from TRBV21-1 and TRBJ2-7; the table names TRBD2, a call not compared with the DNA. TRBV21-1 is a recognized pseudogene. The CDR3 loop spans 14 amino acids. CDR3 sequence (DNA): TGTGCCAGCAGCAAAGAGTTCGGGTCCTACGAGCAGTACGTC. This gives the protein CASSKEFGSYEQYV.

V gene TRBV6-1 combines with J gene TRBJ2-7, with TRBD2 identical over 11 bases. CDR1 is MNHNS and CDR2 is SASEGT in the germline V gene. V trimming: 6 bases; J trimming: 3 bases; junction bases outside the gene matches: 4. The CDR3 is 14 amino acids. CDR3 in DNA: TGTGCCAGCAGGGGGGGACTAGCGGACTACGAGCAGTACGTC. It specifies CASRGGLADYEQYV.

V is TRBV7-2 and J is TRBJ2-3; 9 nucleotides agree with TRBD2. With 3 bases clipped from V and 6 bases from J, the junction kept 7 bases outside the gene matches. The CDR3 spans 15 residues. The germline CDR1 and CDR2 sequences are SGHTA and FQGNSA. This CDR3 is CASSFRRGGGDTQYF. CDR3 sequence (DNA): TGTGCCAGCAGCTTTAGGCGGGGGGGTGGGGATACGCAGTATTTT.

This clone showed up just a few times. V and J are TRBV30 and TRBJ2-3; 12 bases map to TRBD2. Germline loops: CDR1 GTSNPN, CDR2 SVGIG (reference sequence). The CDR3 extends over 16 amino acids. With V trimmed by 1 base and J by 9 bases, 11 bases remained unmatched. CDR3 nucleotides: TGTGCCTGGAGTGCCCCCACACTAGCGGGGGGCCGAACGCAGTATTTT. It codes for CAWSAPTLAGGRTQYF.

CDR3 in amino acids: CASSIQGDQPQHF. The CDR3 nucleotides read TGTGCCAGCAGCATACAGGGTGACCAGCCCCAGCATTTT. V gene TRBV7-2 combines with J gene TRBJ1-5; perhaps TRBD1 as D (6 bases). The CDR3 totals 13 residues. CDR1 and CDR2 from the germline V gene are SGHTA and FQGNSA. The germline V and J ends were trimmed by 5 bases and 7 bases, with 12 bases remaining between them.

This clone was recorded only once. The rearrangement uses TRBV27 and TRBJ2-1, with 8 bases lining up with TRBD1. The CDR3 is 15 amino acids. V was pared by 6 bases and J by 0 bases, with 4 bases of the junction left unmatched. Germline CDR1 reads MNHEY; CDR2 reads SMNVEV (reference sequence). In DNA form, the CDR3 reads TGTGCCAGCAGATTTACAGGGGGCTCCTACAATGAGCAGTTCTTC. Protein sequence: CASRFTGGSYNEQFF.

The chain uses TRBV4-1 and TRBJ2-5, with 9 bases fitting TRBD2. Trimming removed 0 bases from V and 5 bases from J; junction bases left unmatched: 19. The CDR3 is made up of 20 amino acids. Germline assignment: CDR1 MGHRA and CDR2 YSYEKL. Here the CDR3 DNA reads TGCGCCAGCAGCCAAGATTTTAATAGCGGGGGTCATTGGAATTCGGAGACCCAGTACTTC. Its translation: CASSQDFNSGGHWNSETQYF.

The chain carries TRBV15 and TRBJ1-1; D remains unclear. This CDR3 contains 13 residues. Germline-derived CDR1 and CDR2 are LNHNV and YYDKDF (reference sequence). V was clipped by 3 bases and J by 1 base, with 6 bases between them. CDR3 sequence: CATSSFGNTEAFF. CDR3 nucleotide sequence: TGTGCCACCAGCAGTTTCGGGAACACTGAAGCTTTCTTT.

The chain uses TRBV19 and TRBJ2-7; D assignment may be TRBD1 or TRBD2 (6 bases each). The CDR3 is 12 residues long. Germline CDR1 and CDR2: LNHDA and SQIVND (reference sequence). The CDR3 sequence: CASSIRDTQAGV. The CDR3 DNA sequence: TGTGCCAGTAGTATCAGGGACACCCAGGCGGGAGTC.

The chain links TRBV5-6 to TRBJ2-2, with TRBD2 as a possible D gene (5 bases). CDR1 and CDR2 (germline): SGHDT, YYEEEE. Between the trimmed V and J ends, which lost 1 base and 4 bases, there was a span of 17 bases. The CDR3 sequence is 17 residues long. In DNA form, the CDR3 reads TGTGCCAGCAGCTTGCGAGGAGGTAGGACCCCCACCGGGGAGCTGTTTTTT. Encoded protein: CASSLRGGRTPTGELFF.

CDR3 nucleotides: TGTGCCAGCAGCTTACGGGGGGCGAGCTATGGCTACACCTTC. It specifies CASSLRGASYGYTF. J is TRBJ1-2 and V is TRBV7-2; a weak D match, TRBD1 (6 bases). This CDR3 comprises 14 residues. CDR1 is SGHTA, CDR2 FQGNSA, per germline. The V and J ends lost 2 bases and 4 bases respectively, with 11 bases between them.

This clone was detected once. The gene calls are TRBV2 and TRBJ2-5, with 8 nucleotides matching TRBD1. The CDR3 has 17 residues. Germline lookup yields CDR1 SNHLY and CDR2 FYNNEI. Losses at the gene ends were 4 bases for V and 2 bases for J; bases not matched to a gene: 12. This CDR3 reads CASSGVVDRGPQETQYF. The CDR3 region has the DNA TGTGCCAGCAGTGGTGTCGTAGACAGGGGACCTCAAGAGACCCAGTACTTC.

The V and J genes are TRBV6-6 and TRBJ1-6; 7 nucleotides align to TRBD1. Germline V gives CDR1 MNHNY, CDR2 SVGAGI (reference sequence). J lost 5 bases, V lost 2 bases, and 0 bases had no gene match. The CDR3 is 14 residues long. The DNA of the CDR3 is TGTGCCAGCAGTTACAGGGGGCATAATTCACCCCTCCACTTT. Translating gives CASSYRGHNSPLHF.

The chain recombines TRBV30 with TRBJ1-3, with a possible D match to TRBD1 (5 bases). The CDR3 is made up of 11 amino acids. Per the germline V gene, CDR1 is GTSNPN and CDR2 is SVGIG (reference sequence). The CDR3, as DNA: TGTATCTCAGGGTCTGGAAACACCATATATTTT. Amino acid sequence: CISGSGNTIYF.

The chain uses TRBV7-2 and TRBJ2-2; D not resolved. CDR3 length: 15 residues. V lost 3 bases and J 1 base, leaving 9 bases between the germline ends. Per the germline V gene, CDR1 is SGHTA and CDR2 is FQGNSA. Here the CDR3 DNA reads TGTGCCAGCAGCTTGATGACACAGAACACCGGGGAGCTGTTTTTT. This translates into CASSLMTQNTGELFF.

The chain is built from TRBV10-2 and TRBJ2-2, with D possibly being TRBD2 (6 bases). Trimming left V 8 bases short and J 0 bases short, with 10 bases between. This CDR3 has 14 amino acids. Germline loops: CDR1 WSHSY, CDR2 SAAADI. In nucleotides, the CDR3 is TGCGCCAGCCTTAGCGGTACGAACACCGGGGAGCTGTTTTTT. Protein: CASLSGTNTGELFF.

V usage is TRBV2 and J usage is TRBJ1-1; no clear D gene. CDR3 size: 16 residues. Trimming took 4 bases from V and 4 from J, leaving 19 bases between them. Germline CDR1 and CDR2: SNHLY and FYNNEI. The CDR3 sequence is CASSVQATGMSTEAFF. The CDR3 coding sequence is TGTGCCAGCAGTGTCCAGGCTACGGGAATGAGCACTGAAGCTTTCTTT.

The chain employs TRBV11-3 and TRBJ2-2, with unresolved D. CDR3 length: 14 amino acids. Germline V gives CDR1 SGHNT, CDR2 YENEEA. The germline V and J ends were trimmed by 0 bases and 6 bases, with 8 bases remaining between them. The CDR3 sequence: CASSLDPSAGELFF. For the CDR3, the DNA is TGTGCCAGCAGCTTAGATCCCTCGGCCGGGGAGCTGTTTTTT.

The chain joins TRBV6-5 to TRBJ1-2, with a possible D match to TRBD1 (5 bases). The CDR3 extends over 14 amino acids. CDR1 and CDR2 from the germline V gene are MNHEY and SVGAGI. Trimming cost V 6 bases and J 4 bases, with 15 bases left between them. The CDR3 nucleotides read TGTGCCAGCAGCCGGTCGCGACAGCCCTATGGCTACACCTTC. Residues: CASSRSRQPYGYTF.

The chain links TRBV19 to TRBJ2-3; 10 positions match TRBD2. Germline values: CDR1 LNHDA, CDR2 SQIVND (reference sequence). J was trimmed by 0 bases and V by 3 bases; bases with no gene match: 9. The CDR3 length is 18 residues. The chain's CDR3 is CASSISSGGFPSTDTQYF. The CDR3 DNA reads TGTGCCAGTAGTATTAGTAGCGGGGGGTTCCCTAGCACAGATACGCAGTATTTT.